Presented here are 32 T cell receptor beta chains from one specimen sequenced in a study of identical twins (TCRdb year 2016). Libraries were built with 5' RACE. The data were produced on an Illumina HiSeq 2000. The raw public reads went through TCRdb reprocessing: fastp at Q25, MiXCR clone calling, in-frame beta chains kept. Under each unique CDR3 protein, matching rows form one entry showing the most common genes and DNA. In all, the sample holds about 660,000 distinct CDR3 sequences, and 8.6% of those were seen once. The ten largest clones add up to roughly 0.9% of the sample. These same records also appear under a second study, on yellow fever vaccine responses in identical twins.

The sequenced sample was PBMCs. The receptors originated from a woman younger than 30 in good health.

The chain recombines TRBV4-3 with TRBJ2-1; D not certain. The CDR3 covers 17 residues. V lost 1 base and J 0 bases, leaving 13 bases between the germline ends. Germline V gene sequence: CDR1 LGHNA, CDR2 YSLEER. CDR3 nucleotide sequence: TGCGCCAGCAGCCAAGGATCGACGGCCAGCTCCTACAATGAGCAGTTCTTC. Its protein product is CASSQGSTASSYNEQFF.

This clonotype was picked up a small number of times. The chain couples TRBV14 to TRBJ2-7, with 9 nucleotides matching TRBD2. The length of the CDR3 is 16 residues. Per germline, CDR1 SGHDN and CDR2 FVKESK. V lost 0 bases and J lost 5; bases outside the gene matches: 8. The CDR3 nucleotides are TGTGCCAGCAGCCAAGATCTGGCGGGAGGGACCCACGAGCAGTACTTC. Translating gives CASSQDLAGGTHEQYF.

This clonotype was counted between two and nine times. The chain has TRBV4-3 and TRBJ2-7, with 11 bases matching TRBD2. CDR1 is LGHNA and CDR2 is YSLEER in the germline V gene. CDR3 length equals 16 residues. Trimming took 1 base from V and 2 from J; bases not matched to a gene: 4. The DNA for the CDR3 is TGCGCCAGCAGCCAAGGGACTAGCGGGTACACCTACGAGCAGTACTTC. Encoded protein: CASSQGTSGYTYEQYF.

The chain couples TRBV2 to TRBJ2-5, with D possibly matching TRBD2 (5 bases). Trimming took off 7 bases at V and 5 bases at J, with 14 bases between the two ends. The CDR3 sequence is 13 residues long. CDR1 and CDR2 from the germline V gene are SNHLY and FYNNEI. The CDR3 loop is CASKTEVWETQYF. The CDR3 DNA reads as TGTGCCAGCAAGACGGAGGTTTGGGAGACCCAGTACTTC.

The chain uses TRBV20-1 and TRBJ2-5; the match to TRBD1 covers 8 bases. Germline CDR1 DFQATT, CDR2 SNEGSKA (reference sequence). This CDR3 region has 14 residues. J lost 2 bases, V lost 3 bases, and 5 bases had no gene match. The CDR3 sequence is CSARVDRVQETQYF. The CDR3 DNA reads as TGCAGTGCTAGGGTGGACAGGGTACAAGAGACCCAGTACTTC.

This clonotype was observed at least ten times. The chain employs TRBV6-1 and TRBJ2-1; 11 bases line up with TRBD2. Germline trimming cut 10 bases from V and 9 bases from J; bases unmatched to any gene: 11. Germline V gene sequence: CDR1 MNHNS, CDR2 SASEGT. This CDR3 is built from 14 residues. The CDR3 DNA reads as TGTGCCACCGCCTTAGCGGGGGGGCTGGGTGAGCAGTTCTTC. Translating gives CATALAGGLGEQFF.

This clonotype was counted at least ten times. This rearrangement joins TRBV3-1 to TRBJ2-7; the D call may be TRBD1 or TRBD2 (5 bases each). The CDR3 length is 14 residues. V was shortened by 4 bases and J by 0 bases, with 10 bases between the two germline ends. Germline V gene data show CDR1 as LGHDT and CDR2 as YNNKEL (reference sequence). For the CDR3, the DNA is TGTGCCAGCAGCCGTGGGACGACCTCCTACGAGCAGTACTTC. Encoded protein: CASSRGTTSYEQYF.

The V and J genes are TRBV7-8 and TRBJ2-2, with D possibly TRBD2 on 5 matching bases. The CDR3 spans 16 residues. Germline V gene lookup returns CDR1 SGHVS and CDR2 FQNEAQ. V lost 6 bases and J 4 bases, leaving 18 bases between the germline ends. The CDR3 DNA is TGTGCCAGCAGTAGAAATAGCGTTGGGGTCACCGGGGAGCTGTTTTTT. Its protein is CASSRNSVGVTGELFF.

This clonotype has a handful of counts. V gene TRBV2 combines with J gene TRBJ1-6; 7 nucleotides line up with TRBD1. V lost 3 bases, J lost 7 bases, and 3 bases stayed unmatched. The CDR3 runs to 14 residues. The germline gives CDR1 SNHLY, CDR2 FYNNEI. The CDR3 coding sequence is TGTGCCAGCAGTGAGGACAGGCTCAATTCACCCCTCCACTTT. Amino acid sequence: CASSEDRLNSPLHF.

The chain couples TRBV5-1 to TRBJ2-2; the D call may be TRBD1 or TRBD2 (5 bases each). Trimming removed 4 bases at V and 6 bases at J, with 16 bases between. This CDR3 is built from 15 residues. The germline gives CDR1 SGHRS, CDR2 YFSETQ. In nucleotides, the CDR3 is TGCGCCAGCAGCCTGGACACTAGTCGCGCCGGGGAGCTGTTTTTT. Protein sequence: CASSLDTSRAGELFF.

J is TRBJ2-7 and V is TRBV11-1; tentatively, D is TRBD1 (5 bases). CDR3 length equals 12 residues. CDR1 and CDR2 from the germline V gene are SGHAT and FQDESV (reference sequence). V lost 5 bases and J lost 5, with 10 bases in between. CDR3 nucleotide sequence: TGTGCCAGCAGCAAGCAGGGTAACGAGCAGTACTTC. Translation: CASSKQGNEQYF.

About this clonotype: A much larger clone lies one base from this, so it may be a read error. CDR3 loop: CSVMAGEREQYF. The CDR3 bases are TGCAGCGTTATGGCAGGGGAAAGAGAGCAGTACTTC. The gene calls are TRBV29-1 and TRBJ2-7; D is perhaps TRBD1 (6 bases). The CDR3 consists of 12 residues. Germline CDR1 is SQVTM and CDR2 is ANQGSEA. V was trimmed by 5 bases and J by 7 bases, leaving 15 bases between them.

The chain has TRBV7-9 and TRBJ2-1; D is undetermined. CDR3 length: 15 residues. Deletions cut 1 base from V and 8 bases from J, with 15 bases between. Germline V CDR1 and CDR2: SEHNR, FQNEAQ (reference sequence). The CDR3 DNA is TGTGCCAGCAGCTTAGTAGGGTCTATTTTGGATGAGCAGTTCTTC. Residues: CASSLVGSILDEQFF.

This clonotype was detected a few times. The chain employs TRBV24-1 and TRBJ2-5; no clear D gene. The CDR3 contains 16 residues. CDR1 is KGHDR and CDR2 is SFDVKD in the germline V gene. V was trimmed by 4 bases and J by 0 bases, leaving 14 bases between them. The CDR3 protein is CATSDPGAVHQETQYF. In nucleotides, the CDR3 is TGTGCCACCAGTGACCCCGGCGCGGTCCACCAAGAGACCCAGTACTTC.

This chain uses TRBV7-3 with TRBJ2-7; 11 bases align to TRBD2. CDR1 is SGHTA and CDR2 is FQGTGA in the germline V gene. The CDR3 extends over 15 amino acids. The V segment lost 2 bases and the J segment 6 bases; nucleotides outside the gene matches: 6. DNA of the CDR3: TGTGCCAGCAGCTTAGCTAGCGGGGGGTCCGTCGAGCAGTACTTC. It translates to CASSLASGGSVEQYF.

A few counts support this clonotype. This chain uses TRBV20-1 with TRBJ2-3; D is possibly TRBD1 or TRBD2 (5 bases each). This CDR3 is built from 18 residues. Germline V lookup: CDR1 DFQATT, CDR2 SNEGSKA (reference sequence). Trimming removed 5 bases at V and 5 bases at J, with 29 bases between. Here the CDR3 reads CSAFGDGLLGGLGDTQYF. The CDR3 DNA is TGCAGTGCTTTTGGGGACGGACTCCTGGGTGGGTTGGGAGATACGCAGTATTTT.

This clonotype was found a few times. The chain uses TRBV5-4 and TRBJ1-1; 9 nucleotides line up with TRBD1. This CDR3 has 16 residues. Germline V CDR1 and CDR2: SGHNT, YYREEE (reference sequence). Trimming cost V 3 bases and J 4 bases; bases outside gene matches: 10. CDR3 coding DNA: TGTGCCAGCAGCTGGGCACAGGGGGCGCGAGGCACTGAAGCTTTCTTT. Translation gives CASSWAQGARGTEAFF.

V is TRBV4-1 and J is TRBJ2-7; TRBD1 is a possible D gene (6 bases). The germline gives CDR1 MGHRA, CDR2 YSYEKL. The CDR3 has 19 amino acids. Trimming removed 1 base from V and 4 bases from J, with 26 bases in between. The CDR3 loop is CASSQGPPGPHRVTYEQYF. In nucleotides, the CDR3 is TGCGCCAGCAGCCAAGGACCCCCAGGACCTCACAGGGTAACTTACGAGCAGTACTTC.

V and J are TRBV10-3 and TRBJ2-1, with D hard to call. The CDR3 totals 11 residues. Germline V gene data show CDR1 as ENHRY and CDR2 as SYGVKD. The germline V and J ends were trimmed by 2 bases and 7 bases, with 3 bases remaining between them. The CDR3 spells CAISEENEQFF. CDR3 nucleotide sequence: TGTGCCATCAGTGAGGAAAATGAGCAGTTCTTC.

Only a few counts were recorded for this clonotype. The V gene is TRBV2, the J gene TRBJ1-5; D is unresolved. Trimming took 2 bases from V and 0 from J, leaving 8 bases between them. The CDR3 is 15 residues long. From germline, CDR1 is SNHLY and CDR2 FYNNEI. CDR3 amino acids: CASSEWSYSNQPQHF. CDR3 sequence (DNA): TGTGCCAGCAGTGAATGGAGTTATAGCAATCAGCCCCAGCATTTT.

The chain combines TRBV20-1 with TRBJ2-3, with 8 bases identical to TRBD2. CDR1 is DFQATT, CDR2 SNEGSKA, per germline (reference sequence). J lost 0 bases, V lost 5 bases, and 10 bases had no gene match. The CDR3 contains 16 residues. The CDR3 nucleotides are TGCAGTGCTGTTGGGGGTAGCGGGGCGAGCACAGATACGCAGTATTTT. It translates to CSAVGGSGASTDTQYF.

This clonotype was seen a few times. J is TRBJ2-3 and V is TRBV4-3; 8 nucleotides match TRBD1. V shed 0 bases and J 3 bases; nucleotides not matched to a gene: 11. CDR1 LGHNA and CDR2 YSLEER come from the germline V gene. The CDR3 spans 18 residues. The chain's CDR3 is CASSQDLGTGQITDTQYF. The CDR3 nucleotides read TGCGCCAGCAGCCAAGATCTTGGGACAGGCCAAATTACAGATACGCAGTATTTT.

This chain's CDR3 is CASSQSRQLQAFF. The CDR3 bases are TGTGCCAGCAGCCAAAGTCGACAGCTACAAGCTTTCTTT. This chain uses TRBV3-1 with TRBJ1-1; weak D call: TRBD1 (5 bases). Germline values: CDR1 LGHDT, CDR2 YNNKEL (reference sequence). V lost 2 bases and J lost 9, with 13 bases in between. This CDR3 is 13 amino acids long.

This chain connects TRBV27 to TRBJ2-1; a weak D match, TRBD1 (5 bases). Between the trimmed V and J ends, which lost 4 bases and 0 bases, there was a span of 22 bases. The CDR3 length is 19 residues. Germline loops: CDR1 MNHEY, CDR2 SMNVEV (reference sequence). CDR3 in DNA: TGTGCCAGCAGTTATCAGGGCCAGTTTAGTCTGGGCTCCTACAATGAGCAGTTCTTC. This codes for CASSYQGQFSLGSYNEQFF.

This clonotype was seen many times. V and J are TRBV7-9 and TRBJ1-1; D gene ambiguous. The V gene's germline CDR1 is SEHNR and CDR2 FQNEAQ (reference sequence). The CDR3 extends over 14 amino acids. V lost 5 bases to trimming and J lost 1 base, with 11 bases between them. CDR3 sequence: CASSLREGNTEAFF. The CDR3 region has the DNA TGTGCCAGCAGCCTTAGAGAGGGGAACACTGAAGCTTTCTTT.

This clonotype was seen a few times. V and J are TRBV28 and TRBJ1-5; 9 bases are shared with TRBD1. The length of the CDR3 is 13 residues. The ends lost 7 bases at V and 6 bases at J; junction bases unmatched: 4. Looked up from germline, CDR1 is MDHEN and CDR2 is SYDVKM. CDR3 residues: CASTLTGGQPQHF. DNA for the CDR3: TGTGCCAGCACTTTGACAGGGGGTCAGCCCCAGCATTTT.

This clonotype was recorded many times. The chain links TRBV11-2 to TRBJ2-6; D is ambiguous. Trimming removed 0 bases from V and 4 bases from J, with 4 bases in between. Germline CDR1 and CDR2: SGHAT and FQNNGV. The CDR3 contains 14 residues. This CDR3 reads CASSLEGGANVLTF. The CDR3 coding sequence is TGTGCCAGCAGCTTAGAGGGGGGGGCCAACGTCCTGACTTTC.

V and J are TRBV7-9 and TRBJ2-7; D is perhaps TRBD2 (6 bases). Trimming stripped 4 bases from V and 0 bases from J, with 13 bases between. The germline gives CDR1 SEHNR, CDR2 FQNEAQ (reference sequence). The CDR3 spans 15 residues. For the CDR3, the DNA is TGTGCCAGCAGCTCGGGACTTCTCTTCTCCTACGAGCAGTACTTC. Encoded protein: CASSSGLLFSYEQYF.

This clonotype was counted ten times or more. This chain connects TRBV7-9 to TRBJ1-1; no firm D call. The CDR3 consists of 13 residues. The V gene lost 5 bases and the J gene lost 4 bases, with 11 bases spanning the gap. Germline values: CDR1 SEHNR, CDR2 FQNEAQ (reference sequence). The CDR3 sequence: CASSPWKGTEAFF. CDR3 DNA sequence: TGTGCCAGCAGCCCCTGGAAAGGCACTGAAGCTTTCTTT.

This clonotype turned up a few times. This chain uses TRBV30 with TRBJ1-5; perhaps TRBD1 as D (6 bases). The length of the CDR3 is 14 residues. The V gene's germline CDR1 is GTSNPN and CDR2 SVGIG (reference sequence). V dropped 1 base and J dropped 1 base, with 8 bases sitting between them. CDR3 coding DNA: TGTGCCTGGAGTGGGGGGGCAAGCAATCAGCCCCAGCATTTT. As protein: CAWSGGASNQPQHF.

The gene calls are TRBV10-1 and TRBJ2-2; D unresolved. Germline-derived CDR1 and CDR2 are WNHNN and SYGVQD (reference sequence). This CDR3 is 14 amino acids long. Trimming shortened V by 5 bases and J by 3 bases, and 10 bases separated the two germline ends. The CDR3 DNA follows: TGCGCCAGCAGTACAACCCGAGACACCGGGGAGCTGTTTTTT. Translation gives CASSTTRDTGELFF.

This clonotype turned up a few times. This CDR3 reads CASSQGTGENEQFF. The CDR3 nucleotides are TGCGCCAGCAGCCAAGGGACAGGGGAAAATGAGCAGTTCTTC. The V call is TRBV4-1, the J call TRBJ2-1; 9 bases agree with TRBD1. This CDR3 is 14 amino acids long. Germline V gives CDR1 MGHRA, CDR2 YSYEKL. V lost 1 base and J lost 7; bases outside the gene matches: 2.